The T cell receptor beta chain described here comes from a study of shared clonotypes between healthy human individuals. Authors' processing steps: In the immunoSEQ data, sequences were junction-only and lacked quality scores, so filtering differed. TCRdb keeps only in-frame clones here, not all; method: immunoSEQ multiplex PCR. Clone size and V and J calls were adopted from that table, with D and trimming inferred from the DNA. The sample lists around 2.5 million clones; roughly 93% were seen once. A note on this clone: What it binds is not known.

CD45RA-negative memory and CD45RA+ naive subsets were split from the CD4+ cells. Findings of the study overall: On the whole, naive subsets had larger estimated richness than memory subsets had. Non-shared clonotypes showed lower generation probabilities than clonotypes common to all four donors.

Sequencing used naive CD4+ T cells from PBMCs. Subset given: CD45RA+ positively selected. This sequence was found in a man between 18 and 35 years old in good health. Some clones in this sample may be carry-over from other donors' samples.

The CDR3 reads CASRGGRYGYTF. The CDR3 DNA is TGTGCCAGCAGGGGGGGGCGCTATGGCTACACCTTC. This chain connects TRBV27 to TRBJ1-2; TRBD1 is a possible D gene (6 bases). The CDR3 sequence is 12 residues long. CDR1 is MNHEY, CDR2 SMNVEV, per germline (reference sequence). V lost 6 bases, J lost 4 bases, and 9 bases lay in between.